A single sample gave rise to the 8 T cell receptor beta chains below, sequenced in a study of persistence of HIV-infected CD4 T cells. Stimulation used about 9.5 ug/mL lysate from CMV-infected fibroblasts. CD40L-negative CD69-negative CD45RO-high memory CD4+ T cells were sorted as populations depleted of antigen-responding cells. The immunoSEQ assay was version 4, run in survey mode. Profiled with immunoSEQ multiplex PCR; TCRdb holds only in-frame clones, not every one. The sample holds fewer than 35,000 clones; about four fifths are singletons and the top ten take around 0.94%. The antigens of these receptors remain unknown. The sequences come from CD4+ T cells sorted from PBMCs after approximately 18-hour stimulation, collected from a patient who received antiretroviral therapy. The receptors originated from an adult man with HIV who was CMV-seropositive.

The chain carries TRBV4-2 and TRBJ2-3, with TRBD2 matching 10 bases. Trimming took 0 bases from V and 4 from J; bases not matched to a gene: 7. This CDR3 has 17 amino acids. In germline, CDR1 is LGHNA, CDR2 YNFKEQ. The CDR3 reads CASSQEDSGGFADTQYF. The CDR3 nucleotides are TGTGCCAGCAGCCAAGAAGATAGCGGGGGGTTCGCAGATACGCAGTATTTT.

CDR3 amino acids: CASSLGSGRAQHF. The CDR3 coding sequence is TGCGCCAGCAGCTTGGGATCCGGACGGGCCCAGCATTTT. The genes are TRBV5-1 and TRBJ1-5; D uncertain. Germline-derived CDR1 and CDR2 are SGHRS and YFSETQ. The CDR3 is 13 residues long. V shed 0 bases and J shed 11 bases, with 12 bases lying between them.

The rearrangement joins TRBV3-1 (or the pseudogene TRBV3-2) to TRBJ2-4; D gene unclear. Germline CDR1 LGHDT, CDR2 YNNKEL (reference sequence). V lost 0 bases, J lost 0 bases, and 9 bases lay in between. This CDR3 has 16 amino acids. The CDR3 coding sequence is TGTGCCAGCAGCCAAGAACGGGCTCAAGCCAAAAACATTCAGTACTTC. Its translation is CASSQERAQAKNIQYF.

This clone showed up just once. V is TRBV7-8 and J is TRBJ2-1, with 8 bases aligning to TRBD2. V trimming: 1 base; J trimming: 4 bases; junction bases outside the gene matches: 6. This CDR3 has 16 amino acids. Germline V lookup: CDR1 SGHVS, CDR2 FQNEAQ. The CDR3 loop is CASSLGAGGGYNEQFF. CDR3 in DNA: TGTGCCAGCAGCTTAGGTGCGGGGGGCGGATACAATGAGCAGTTCTTC.

The chain combines TRBV28 with TRBJ2-7, with TRBD1 as a possible D gene (5 bases). The CDR3 is 14 residues long. Germline-derived CDR1 and CDR2 are MDHEN and SYDVKM. V lost 6 bases, J lost 2 bases, and 14 bases lay in between. The CDR3 region is CASSRQITTYEQYF. The CDR3 DNA is TGTGCCAGCAGCCGACAGATTACCACCTACGAGCAGTACTTC.

The rearrangement links TRBV2 to TRBJ1-6; D is uncertain. The CDR3 is made up of 14 amino acids. V was pared by 8 bases and J by 0 bases, with 8 bases between. CDR1 and CDR2 (germline): SNHLY, FYNNEI. CDR3 DNA sequence: TGTGCCAGCGGGCGGAGCTCCTATAATTCACCCCTCCACTTT. Translation gives CASGRSSYNSPLHF.

This clone has a single count. The chain uses TRBV6-2 or TRBV6-3 and TRBJ2-2; 8 nucleotides align to TRBD2. The germline V gene encodes CDR1 MNHEY and CDR2 SVGEGT. Trimming took 3 bases from V and 3 from J; bases not matched to a gene: 6. The CDR3 has 16 residues. The CDR3: CASSYRRAGDTGELFF. The CDR3 region has the DNA TGTGCCAGCAGTTATCGTCGAGCGGGGGACACCGGGGAGCTGTTTTTT.

V gene TRBV18 combines with J gene TRBJ1-3; TRBD1 is a possible D gene (5 bases). The V end lost 8 bases, the J end lost 0 bases, and 14 bases lay between the germline ends. This CDR3 is 15 amino acids long. Per germline, CDR1 KGHSH and CDR2 LQKENI. The CDR3 loop reads CASTQGILSGNTIYF. For the CDR3, the DNA is TGTGCCAGCACCCAGGGAATCCTCTCTGGAAACACCATATATTTT.